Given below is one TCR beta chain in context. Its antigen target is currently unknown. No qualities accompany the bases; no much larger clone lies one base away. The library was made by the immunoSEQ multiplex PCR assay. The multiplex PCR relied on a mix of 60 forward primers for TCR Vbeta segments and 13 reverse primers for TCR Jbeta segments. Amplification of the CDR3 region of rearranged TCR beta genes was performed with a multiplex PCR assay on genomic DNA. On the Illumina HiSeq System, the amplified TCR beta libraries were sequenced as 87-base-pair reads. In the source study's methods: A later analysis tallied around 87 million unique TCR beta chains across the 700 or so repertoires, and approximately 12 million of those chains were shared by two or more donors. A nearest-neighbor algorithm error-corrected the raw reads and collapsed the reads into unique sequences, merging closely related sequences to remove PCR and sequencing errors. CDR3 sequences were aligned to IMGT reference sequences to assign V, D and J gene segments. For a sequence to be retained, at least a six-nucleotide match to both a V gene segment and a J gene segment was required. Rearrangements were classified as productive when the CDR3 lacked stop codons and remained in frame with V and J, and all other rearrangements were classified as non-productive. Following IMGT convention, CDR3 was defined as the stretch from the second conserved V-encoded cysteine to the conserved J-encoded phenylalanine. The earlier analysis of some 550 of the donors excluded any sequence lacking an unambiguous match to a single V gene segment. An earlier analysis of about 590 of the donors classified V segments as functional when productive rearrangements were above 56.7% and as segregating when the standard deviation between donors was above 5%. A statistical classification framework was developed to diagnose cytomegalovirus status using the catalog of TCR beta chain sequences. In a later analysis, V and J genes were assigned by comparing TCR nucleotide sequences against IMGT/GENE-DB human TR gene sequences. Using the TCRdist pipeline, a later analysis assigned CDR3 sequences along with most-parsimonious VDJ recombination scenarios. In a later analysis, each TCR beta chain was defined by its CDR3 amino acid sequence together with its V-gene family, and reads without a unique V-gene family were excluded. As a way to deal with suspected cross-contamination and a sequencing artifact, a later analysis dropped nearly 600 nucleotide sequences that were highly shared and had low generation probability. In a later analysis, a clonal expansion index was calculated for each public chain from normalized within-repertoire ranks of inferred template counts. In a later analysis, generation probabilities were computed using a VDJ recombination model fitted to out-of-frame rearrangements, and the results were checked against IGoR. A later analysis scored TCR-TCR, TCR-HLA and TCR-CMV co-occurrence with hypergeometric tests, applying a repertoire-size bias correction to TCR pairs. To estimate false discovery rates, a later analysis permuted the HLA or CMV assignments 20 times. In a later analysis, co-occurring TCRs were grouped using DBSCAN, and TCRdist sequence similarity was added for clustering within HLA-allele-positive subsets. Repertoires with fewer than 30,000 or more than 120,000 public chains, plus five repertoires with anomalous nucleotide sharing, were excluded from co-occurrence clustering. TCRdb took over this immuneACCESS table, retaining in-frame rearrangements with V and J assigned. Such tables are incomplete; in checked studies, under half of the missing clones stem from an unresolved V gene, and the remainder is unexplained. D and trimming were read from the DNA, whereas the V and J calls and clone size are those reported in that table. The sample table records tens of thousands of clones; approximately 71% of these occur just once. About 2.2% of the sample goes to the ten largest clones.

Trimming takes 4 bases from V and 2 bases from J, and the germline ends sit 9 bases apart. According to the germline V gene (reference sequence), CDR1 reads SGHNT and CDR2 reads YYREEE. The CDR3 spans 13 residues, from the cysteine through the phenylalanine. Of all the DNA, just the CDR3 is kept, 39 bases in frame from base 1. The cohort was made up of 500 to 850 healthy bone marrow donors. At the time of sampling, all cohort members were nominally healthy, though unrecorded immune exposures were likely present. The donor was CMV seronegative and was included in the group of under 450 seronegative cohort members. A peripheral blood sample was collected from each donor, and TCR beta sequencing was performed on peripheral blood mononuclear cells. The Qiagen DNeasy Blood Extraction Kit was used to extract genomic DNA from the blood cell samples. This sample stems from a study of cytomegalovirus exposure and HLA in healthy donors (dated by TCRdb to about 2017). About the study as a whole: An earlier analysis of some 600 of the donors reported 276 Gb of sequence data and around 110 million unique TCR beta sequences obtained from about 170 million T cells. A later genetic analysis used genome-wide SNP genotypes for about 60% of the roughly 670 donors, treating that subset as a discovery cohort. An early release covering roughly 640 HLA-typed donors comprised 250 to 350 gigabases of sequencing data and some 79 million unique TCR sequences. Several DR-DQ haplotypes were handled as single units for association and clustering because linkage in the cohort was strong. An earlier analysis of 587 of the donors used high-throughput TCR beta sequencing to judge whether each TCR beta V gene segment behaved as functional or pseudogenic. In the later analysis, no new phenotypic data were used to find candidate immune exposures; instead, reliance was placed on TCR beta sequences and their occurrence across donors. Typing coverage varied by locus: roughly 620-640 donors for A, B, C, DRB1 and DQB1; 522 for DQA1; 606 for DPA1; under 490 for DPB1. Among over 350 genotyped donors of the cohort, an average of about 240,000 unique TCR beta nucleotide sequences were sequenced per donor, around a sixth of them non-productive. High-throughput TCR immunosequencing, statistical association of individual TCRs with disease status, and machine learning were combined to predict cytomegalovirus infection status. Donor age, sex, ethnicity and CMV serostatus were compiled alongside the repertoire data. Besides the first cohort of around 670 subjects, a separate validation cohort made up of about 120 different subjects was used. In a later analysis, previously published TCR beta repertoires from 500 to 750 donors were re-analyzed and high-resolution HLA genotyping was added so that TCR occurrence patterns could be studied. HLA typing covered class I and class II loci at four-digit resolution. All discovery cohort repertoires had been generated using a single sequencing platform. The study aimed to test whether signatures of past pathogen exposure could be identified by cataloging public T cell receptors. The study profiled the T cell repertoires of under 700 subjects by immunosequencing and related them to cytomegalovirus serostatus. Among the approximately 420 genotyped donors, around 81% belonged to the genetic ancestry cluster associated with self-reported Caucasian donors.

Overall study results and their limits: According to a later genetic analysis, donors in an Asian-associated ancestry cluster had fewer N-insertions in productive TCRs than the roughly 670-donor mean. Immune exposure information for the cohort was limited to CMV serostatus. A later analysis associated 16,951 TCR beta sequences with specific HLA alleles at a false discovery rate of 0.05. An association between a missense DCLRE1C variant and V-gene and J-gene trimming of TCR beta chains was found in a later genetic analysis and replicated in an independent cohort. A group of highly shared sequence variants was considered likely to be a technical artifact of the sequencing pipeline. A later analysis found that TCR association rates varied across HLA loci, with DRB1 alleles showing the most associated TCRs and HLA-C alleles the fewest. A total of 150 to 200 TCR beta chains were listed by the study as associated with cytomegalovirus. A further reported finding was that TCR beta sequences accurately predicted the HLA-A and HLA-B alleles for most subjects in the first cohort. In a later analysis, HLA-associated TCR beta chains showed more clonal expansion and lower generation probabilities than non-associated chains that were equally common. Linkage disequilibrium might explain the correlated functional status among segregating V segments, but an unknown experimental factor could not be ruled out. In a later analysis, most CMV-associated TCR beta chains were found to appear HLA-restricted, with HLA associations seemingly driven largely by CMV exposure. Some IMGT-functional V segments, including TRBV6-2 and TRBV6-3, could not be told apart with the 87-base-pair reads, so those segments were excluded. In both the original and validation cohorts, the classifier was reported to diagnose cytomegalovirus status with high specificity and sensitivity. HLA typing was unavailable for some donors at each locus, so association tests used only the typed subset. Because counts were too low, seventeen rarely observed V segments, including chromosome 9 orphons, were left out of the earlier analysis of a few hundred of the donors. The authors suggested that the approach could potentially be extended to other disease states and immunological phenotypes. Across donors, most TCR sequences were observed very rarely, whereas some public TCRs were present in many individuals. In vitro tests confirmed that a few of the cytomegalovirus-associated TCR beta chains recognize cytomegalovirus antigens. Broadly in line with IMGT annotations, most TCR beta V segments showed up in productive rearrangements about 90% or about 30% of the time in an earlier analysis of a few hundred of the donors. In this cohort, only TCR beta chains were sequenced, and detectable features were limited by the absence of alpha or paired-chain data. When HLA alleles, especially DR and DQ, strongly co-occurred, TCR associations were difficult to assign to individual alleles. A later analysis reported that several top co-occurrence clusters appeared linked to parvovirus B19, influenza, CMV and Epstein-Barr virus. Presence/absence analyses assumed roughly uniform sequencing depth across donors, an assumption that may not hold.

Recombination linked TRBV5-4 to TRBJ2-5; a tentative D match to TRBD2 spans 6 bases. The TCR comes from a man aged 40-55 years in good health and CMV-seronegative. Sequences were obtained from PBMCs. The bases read TGTGCCAGCAGCCCAGGGACTCAAGAGACCCAGTACTTC. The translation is CASSPGTQETQYF.